This TCR beta chain was obtained from a study of blood T cell repertoires in COVID-19. Study at large: Collection of acute and convalescent COVID-19 samples took place in the United States, Italy and Spain. In each case, the material was cDNA or gDNA derived from T cells, B-cell-depleted T cells, or PBMCs.

This clone was seen a handful of times. The CDR3 loop spans 13 amino acids. Germline V gene sequence: CDR1 SGHTA, CDR2 FQGTGA. Trimming removed 5 bases from V and 4 bases from J; junction bases left unmatched: 5. As originally analysed: Reference gene primer amplification gave nucleated cell count estimates. Sequencing used immunoSEQ multiplex PCR; TCRdb keeps in-frame clones, though not all of them. The DNA was the basis for D and trimming; V, J and clone size are from that table. The sample lists 190,000 or so clones, approximately 90% occurring once. The TCR comes from a woman between 18 and 30 years old who had recovered from COVID-19. Sequenced sample: peripheral blood. The V and J genes are TRBV7-3 and TRBJ2-7, with 7 bases that match TRBD2. In DNA, the CDR3 is TGTGCCAGCAGCCTCCAGCGGGGATACGAGCAGTACTTC. Its translation: CASSLQRGYEQYF.